This section outlines one TCR beta chain sequence together with its context. The data were taken from a study of technical replicates of blood from a handful of donors. The table came from immunoSEQ multiplex PCR; TCRdb's copy has only in-frame clones and leaves some out. The table has 87,000 or so clones, 95% seen once. This clonotype was obtained from a human donor in good health. Sequencing used T cells isolated from PBMCs.

The chain's CDR3 is CASKNKLPGELFF. The DNA for the CDR3 is TGTGCCAGCAAGAACAAATTACCCGGGGAGCTGTTTTTT. The chain uses TRBV6-1 and TRBJ2-2; D unresolved. Germline loops: CDR1 MNHNS, CDR2 SASEGT. With 7 bases removed from V and 6 bases from J, the gap between germline ends came to 12 bases. This CDR3 is 13 amino acids long.